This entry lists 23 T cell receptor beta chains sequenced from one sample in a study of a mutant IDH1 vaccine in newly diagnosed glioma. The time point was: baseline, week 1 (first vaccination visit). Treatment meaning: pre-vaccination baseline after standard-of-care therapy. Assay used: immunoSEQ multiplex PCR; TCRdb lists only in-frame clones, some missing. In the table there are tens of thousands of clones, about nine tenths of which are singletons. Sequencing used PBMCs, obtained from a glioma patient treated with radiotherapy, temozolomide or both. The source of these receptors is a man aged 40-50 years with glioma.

The CDR3: CASSPGLAGSNTGELFF. Written as DNA, the CDR3 is TGCGCCAGCAGCCCGGGACTAGCGGGATCGAACACCGGGGAGCTGTTTTTT. The V gene is TRBV4-3, the J gene TRBJ2-2; 13 nucleotides match TRBD2. Germline V gene data show CDR1 as LGHNA and CDR2 as YSLEER. The J segment lost 0 bases and the V segment lost 4 bases, leaving 2 bases of the junction unmatched. The CDR3 is 17 residues long.

As DNA, the CDR3 is TGTGCCAGCAGGGAGATTACGTATGGCTACACCTTC. Translating it yields CASREITYGYTF. The rearrangement uses TRBV7-2 and TRBJ1-2; D gene uncertain. This CDR3 comprises 12 residues. Germline V gives CDR1 SGHTA, CDR2 FQGNSA. Deletions cut 6 bases from V and 5 bases from J, with 10 bases between. The complete variable domain, with remaining parts taken from reference TRBV7-2 and TRBJ1-2, reads GAGVSQSPSNKVTEKGKDVELRCDPISGHTALYWYRQSLGQGLEFLIYFQGNSAPDKSGLPSDRFSAERTGGSVSTLTIQRTQQEDSAVYLCASREITYGYTFGSGTRLTVV.

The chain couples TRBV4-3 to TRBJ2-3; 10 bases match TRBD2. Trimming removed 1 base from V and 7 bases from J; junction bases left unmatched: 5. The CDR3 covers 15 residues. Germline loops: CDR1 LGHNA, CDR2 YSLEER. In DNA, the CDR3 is TGCGCCAGCAGCCAAGGTCTAGCGGGAGTTTATACGCAGTATTTT. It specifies CASSQGLAGVYTQYF.

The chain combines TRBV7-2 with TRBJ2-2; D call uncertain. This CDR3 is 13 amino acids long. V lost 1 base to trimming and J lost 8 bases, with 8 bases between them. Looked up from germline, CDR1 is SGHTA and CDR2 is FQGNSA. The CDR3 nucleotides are TGTGCCAGCAGCTTAGTTCCTCTTGGGGAGCTGTTTTTT. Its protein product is CASSLVPLGELFF.

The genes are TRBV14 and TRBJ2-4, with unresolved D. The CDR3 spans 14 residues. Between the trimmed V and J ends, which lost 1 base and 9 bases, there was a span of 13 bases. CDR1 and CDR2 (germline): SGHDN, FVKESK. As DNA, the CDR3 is TGTGCCAGCAGCCAAGCGACCAGTTACGGCATTCAGTACTTC. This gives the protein CASSQATSYGIQYF.

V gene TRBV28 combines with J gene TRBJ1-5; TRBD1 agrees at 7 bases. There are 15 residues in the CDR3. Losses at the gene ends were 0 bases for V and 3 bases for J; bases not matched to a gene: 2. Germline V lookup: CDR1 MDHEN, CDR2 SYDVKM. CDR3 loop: CASSLWDRLNQPQHF. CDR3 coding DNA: TGTGCCAGCAGTTTATGGGACAGGCTCAATCAGCCCCAGCATTTT.

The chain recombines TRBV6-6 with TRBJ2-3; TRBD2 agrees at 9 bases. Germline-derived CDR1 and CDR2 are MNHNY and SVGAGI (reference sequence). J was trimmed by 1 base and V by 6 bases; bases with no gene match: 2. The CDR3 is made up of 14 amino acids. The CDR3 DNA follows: TGTGCCAGCAGGAGGACTAGCGGCACAGATACGCAGTATTTT. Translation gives CASRRTSGTDTQYF.

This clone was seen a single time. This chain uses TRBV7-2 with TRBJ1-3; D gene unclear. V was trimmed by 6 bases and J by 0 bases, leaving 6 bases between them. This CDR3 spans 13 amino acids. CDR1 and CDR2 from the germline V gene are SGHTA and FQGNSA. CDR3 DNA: TGTGCCAGCAGTACTAACTCTGGAAACACCATATATTTT. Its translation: CASSTNSGNTIYF.

The CDR3 here is CASSFSGRGGNIQYF. For the CDR3, the DNA is TGTGCCAGCAGTTTTAGCGGGAGGGGGGGAAACATTCAGTACTTC. This chain links TRBV6-5 with TRBJ2-4; 11 nucleotides match TRBD2. Trimming cost V 4 bases and J 6 bases; bases outside gene matches: 5. The germline gives CDR1 MNHEY, CDR2 SVGAGI. The CDR3 is 15 residues long.

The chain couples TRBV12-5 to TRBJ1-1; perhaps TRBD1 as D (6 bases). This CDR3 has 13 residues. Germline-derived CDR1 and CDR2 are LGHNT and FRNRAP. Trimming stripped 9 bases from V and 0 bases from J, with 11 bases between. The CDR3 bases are TGTGCTAGCGCCGGACAGATGAACACTGAAGCTTTCTTT. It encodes CASAGQMNTEAFF. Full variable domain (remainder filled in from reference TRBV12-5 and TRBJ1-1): DARVTQTPRHKVTEMGQEVTMRCQPILGHNTVFWYRQTMMQGLELLAYFRNRAPLDDSGMPKDRFSAEMPDATLATLKIQPSEPRDSAVYFCASAGQMNTEAFFGQGTRLTVV.

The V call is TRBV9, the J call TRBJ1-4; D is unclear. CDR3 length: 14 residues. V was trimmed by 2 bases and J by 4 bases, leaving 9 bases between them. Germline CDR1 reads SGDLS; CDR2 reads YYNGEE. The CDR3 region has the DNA TGTGCCAGCAGCGTCGGGGTGGGTAATGAAAAACTGTTTTTT. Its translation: CASSVGVGNEKLFF. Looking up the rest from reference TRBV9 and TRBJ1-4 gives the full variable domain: DSGVTQTPKHLITATGQRVTLRCSPRSGDLSVYWYQQSLDQGLQFLIQYYNGEERAKGNILERFSAQQFPDLHSELNLSSLELGDSALYFCASSVGVGNEKLFFGSGTQLSVL.

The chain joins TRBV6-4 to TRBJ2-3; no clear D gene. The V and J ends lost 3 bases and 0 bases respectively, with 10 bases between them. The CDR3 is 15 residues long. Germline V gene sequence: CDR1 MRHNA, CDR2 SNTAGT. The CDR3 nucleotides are TGTGCCAGCAGTGAGGTCGCTGCTAGCACAGATACGCAGTATTTT. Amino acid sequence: CASSEVAASTDTQYF.

CDR3 sequence (DNA): TGTGCCAGCTCACGAGGCACAGGGCTGGACATTCAGTACTTC. Its protein product is CASSRGTGLDIQYF. The chain recombines TRBV18 with TRBJ2-4, with D perhaps matching TRBD1 (6 bases). V lost 4 bases to trimming and J lost 8 bases, with 15 bases between them. The CDR3 contains 14 residues. Germline V gene lookup returns CDR1 KGHSH and CDR2 LQKENI.

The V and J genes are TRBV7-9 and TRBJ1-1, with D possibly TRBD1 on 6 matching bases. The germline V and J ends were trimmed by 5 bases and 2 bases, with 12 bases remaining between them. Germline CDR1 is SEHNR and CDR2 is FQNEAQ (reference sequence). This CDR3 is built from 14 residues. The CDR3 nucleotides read TGTGCCAGCAGCCTCAGGGGAACCAACACTGAAGCTTTCTTT. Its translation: CASSLRGTNTEAFF.

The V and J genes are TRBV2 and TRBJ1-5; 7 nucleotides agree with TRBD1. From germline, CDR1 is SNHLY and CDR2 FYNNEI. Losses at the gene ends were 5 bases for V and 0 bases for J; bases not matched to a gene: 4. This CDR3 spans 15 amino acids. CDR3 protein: CASSLGQSSNQPQHF. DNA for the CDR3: TGTGCCAGCAGTTTGGGACAGAGTAGCAATCAGCCCCAGCATTTT. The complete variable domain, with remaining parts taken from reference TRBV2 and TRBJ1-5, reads EPEVTQTPSHQVTQMGQEVILRCVPISNHLYFYWYRQILGQKVEFLVSFYNNEISEKSEIFDDQFSVERPDGSNFTLKIRSTKLEDSAMYFCASSLGQSSNQPQHFGDGTRLSIL.

CDR3 amino acids: CASSLEGLRNQPQHF. The CDR3 nucleotides read TGCGCCAGCAGCTTGGAAGGGCTGCGCAATCAGCCCCAGCATTTT. The genes are TRBV5-1 and TRBJ1-5, with D hard to call. The CDR3 consists of 15 residues. The V and J ends lost 0 bases and 2 bases respectively, with 9 bases between them. The germline gives CDR1 SGHRS, CDR2 YFSETQ.

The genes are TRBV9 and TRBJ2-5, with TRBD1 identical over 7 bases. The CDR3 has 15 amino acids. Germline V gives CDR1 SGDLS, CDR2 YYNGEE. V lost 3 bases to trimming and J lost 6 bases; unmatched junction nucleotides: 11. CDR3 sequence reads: CASSARATGIQTQYF. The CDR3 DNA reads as TGTGCCAGCAGCGCGAGGGCGACAGGGATACAGACCCAGTACTTC.

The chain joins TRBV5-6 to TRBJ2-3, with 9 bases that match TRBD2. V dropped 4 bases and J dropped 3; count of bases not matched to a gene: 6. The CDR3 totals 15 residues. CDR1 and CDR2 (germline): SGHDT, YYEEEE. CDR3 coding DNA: TGTGCCAGCAGCCCAAGACTAGCGGATACAGATACGCAGTATTTT. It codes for CASSPRLADTDTQYF.

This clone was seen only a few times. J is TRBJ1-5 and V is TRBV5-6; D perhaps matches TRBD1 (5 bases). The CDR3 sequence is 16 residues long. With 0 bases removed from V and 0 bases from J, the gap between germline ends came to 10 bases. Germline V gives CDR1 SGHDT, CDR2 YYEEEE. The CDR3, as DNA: TGTGCCAGCAGCTTGGGCAGGGCATATAGCAATCAGCCCCAGCATTTT. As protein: CASSLGRAYSNQPQHF.

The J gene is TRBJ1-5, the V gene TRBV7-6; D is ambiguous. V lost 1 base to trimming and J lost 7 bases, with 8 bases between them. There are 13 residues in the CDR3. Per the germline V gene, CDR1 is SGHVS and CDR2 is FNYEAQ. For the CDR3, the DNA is TGTGCCAGCAGCTTAGGGCCGGAGCAGCCCCAGCATTTT. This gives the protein CASSLGPEQPQHF.

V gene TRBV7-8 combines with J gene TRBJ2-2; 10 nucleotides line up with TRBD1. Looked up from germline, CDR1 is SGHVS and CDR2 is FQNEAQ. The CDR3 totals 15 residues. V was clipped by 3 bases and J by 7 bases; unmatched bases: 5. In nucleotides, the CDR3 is TGTGCCAGCAGCTTTGGACAGGGGGGTGACGGGGAGCTGTTTTTT. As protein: CASSFGQGGDGELFF. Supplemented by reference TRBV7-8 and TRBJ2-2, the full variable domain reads GAGVSQSPRYKVAKRGQDVALRCDPISGHVSLFWYQQALGQGPEFLTYFQNEAQLDKSGLPSDRFFAERPEGSVSTLKIQRTQQEDSAVYLCASSFGQGGDGELFFGEGSRLTVL.

The CDR3 sequence is CASNVRASSYNEQFF. The CDR3 nucleotides read TGTGCCAGCAACGTGAGGGCCAGCTCCTACAATGAGCAGTTCTTC. This chain uses TRBV13 with TRBJ2-1, with a possible D match to TRBD2 (5 bases). The CDR3 loop spans 15 amino acids. CDR1 and CDR2 (germline): PRHDT, FYEKMQ (reference sequence). Trimming stripped 7 bases from V and 0 bases from J, with 13 bases between.

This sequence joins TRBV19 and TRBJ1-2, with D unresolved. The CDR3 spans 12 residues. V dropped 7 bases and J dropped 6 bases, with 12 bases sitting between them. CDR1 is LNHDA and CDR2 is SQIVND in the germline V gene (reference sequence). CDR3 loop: CASTQGPDGYTF. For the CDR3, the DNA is TGTGCCAGTACGCAAGGGCCTGATGGCTACACCTTC.